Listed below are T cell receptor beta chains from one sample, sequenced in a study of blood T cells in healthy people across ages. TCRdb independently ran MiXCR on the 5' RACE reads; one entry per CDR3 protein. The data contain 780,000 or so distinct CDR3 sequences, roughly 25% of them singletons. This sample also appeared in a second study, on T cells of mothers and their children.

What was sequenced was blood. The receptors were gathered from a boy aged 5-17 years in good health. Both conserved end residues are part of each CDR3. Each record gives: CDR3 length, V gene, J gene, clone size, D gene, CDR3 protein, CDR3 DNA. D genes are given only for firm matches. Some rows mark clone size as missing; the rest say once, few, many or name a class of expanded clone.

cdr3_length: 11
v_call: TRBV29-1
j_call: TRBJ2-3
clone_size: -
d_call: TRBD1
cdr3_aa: CSEDRADTQYF
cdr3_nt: TGCAGCGAGGACAGGGCCGATACGCAGTATTTT

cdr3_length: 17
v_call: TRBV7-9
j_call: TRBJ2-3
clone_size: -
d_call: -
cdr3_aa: CASSSTGIFPDTDTQYF
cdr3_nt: TGTGCCAGCAGCTCAACAGGGATCTTCCCAGACACAGATACGCAGTATTTT

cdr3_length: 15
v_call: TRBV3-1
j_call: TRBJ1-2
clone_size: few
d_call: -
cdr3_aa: CASSQDARFPYGYTF
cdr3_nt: TGTGCCAGCAGCCAAGATGCGAGGTTCCCCTATGGCTACACCTTC

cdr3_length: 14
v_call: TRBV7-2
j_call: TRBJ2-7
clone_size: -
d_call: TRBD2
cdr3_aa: CASSSWTSDYEQYF
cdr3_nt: TGTGCCAGCAGCTCCTGGACTAGCGACTACGAGCAGTACTTC

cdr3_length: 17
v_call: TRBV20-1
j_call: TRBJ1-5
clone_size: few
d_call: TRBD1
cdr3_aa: CSVRDLRTGNSNQPQHF
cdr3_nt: TGCAGTGTTAGAGATTTGAGGACAGGGAATAGCAATCAGCCCCAGCATTTT

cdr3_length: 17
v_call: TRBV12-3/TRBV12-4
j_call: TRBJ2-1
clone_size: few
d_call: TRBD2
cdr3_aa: CASSLLHRPREGHEQFF
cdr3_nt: TGTGCCAGCAGTTTACTTCATCGTCCGAGGGAGGGCCACGAGCAGTTCTTC

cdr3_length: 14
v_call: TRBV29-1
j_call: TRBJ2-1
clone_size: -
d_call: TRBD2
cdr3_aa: CSGEGLAGSNEQFF
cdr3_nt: TGCAGCGGAGAGGGGCTAGCGGGTAGCAATGAGCAGTTCTTC

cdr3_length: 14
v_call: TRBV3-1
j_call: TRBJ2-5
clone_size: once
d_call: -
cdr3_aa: CASSQVTSQETHYF
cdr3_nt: TGTGCCAGCAGCCAAGTGACATCCCAAGAGACCCATTACTTC

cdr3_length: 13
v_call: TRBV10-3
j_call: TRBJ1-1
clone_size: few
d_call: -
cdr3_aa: CAITGQMNTEAFF
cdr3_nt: TGTGCCATCACCGGACAGATGAACACTGAAGCTTTCTTT

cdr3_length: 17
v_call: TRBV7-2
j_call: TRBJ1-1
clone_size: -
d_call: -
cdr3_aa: CASSYSNRVMGYTEAFF
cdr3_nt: TGTGCCAGCAGTTACTCGAATAGGGTCATGGGGTACACTGAAGCTTTCTTT

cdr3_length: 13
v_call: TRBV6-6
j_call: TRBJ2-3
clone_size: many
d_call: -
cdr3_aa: CASIYQPTDTQYF
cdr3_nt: TGTGCCAGCATTTACCAGCCGACAGATACGCAGTATTTT

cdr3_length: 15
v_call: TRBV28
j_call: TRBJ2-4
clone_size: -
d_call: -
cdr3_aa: CASSLEGLGENIQYF
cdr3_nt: TGTGCCAGCAGTTTAGAGGGTCTAGGGGAAAACATTCAGTACTTC

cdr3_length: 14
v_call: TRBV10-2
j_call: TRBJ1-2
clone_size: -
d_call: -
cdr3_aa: CASSESTQVGGYTF
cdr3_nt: TGCGCCAGCAGTGAGTCGACCCAGGTCGGTGGCTACACCTTC

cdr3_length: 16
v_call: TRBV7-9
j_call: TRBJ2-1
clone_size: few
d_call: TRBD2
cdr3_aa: CASSQSGVRSYNEQFF
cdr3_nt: TGTGCCAGCAGCCAAAGCGGGGTTCGATCCTACAATGAGCAGTTCTTC

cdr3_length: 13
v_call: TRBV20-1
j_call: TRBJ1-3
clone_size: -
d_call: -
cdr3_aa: CSATSGFGNTIYF
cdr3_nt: TGCAGTGCTACTTCGGGGTTTGGAAACACCATATATTTT

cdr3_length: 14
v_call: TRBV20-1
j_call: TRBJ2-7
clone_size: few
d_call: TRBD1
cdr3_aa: CSARVQGSSYEQYF
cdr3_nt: TGCAGTGCTAGAGTACAGGGGTCATCCTACGAGCAGTACTTC

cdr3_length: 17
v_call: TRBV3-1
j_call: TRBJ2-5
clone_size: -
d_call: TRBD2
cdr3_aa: CASSQGILAGVQETQYF
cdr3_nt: TGTGCCAGCAGCCAAGGTATTCTAGCGGGGGTGCAAGAGACCCAGTACTTC

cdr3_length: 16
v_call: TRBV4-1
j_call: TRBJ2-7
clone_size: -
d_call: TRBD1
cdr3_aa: CASSQEGTGWSYEQYF
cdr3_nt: TGCGCCAGCAGCCAAGAAGGGACAGGTTGGTCCTACGAGCAGTACTTC

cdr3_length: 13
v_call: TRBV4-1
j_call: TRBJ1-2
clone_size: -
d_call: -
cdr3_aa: CASSQPDDYGYTF
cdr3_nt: TGCGCCAGCAGCCAACCCGATGACTATGGCTACACCTTC

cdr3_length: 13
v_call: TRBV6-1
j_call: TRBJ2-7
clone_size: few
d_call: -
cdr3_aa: CASSDLRAYEQYF
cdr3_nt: TGTGCCAGCAGTGACCTTAGGGCCTACGAGCAGTACTTC

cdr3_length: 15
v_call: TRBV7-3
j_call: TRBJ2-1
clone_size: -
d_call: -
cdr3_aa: CASSLSRVSYNEQFF
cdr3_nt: TGTGCCAGCAGCTTATCTCGCGTTAGTTACAATGAGCAGTTCTTC

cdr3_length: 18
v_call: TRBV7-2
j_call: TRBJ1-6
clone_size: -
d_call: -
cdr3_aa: CASSLAFGWAGGNSPLHF
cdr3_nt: TGTGCCAGCAGCTTAGCGTTCGGTTGGGCAGGAGGGAATTCACCCCTCCACTTT

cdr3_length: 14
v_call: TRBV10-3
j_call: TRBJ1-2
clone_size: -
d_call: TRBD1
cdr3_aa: CAIRAGTGDYGYTF
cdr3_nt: TGTGCCATCAGAGCCGGGACAGGGGACTATGGCTACACCTTC

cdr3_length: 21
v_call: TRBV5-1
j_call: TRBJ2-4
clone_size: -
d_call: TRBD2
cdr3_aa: CASSDLGTAGTSKSRKNIQYF
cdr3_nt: TGCGCCAGCAGCGATTTAGGGACAGCCGGGACTAGCAAATCGCGGAAAAACATTCAGTACTTC

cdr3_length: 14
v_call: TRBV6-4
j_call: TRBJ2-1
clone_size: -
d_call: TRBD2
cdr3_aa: CASSEKGTTTEQFF
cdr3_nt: TGTGCCAGCAGTGAGAAGGGGACTACAACTGAGCAGTTCTTC